The entry below describes one T cell receptor (beta chain). Its antigen is not identified. This record comes from a study of OX40 agonist ivuxolimab in advanced cancers. On the study more broadly: In this trial design, patients received ivuxolimab intravenously at 0.01 to 10 mg/kg every 2 weeks.

Libraries were prepared by immunoSEQ multiplex PCR; TCRdb keeps only in-frame clonotypes and omits some of them. The table lists approximately 110,000 clones, just under 95% of them singletons. Whole-study results and caveats: Several nonresponders also turned out to have low normalized T-cell clonal expansion.

This receptor was identified in an adult with an advanced solid tumor such as melanoma, head and neck, liver or kidney cancer. Sample: CD4+ or CD8+ T cells sorted from blood, taken in a trial of the OX40 agonist ivuxolimab.

CDR3: CASSVSGGGETQYF. The CDR3 nucleotides are TGTGCCAGCAGCGTATCGGGCGGTGGGGAGACCCAGTACTTC. The chain links TRBV11-2 to TRBJ2-5; D is unclear. The V end was cut by 5 bases, the J end by 5 bases, with 15 bases between. The CDR3 loop spans 14 amino acids. Germline CDR1 SGHAT, CDR2 FQNNGV. The complete variable domain, with remaining parts taken from reference TRBV11-2 and TRBJ2-5, reads EAGVAQSPRYKIIEKRQSVAFWCNPISGHATLYWYQQILGQGPKLLIQFQNNGVVDDSQLPKDRFSAERLKGVDSTLKIQPAKLEDSAVYLCASSVSGGGETQYFGPGTRLLVL.